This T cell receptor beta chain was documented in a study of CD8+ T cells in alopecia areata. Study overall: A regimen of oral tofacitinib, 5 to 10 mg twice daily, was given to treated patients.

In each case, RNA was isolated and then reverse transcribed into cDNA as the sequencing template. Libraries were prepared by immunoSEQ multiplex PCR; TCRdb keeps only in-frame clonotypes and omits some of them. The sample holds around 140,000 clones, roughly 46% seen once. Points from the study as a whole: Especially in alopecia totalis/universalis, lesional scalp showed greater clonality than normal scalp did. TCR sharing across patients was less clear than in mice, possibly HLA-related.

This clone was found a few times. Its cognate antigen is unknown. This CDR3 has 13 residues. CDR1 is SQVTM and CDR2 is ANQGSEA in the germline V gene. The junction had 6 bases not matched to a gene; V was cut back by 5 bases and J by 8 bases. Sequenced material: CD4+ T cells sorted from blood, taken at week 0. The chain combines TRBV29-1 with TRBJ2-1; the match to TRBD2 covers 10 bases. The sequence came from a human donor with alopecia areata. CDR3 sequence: CSVHSGRFDEQFF. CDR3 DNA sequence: TGCAGCGTTCATAGCGGGAGGTTTGATGAGCAGTTCTTC.